This T cell receptor beta chain was observed in a study of shared clonotypes between healthy human individuals. General observations from the study: Rarefaction gave evidence that sorted-subset sequencing remained incomplete despite large depth.

This CDR3 comprises 17 residues. Germline V gene lookup returns CDR1 SGHVT and CDR2 SQSDAQ. After removal of 2 bases from V and 6 bases from J, the junction contained 16 bases not matched to a gene. TCRdb's copy holds only in-frame clones and misses some; the assay was immunoSEQ multiplex PCR. The data contain more than 2 million clones, 85% to 95% of them singletons. Notes on this clone: What it binds is unknown.

The sample consisted of naive CD4+ T cells sorted from blood. Subset described: CD45RA+ positively selected. The rearrangement uses TRBV7-4 and TRBJ2-7; 7 positions match TRBD1. This TCR was recovered from a man between 18 and 35 years old in good health. The CDR3 is CASSLSPVPTGWCEQYF. The CDR3 DNA sequence: TGTGCCAGCAGCTTAAGCCCCGTCCCGACAGGGTGGTGCGAGCAGTACTTC.